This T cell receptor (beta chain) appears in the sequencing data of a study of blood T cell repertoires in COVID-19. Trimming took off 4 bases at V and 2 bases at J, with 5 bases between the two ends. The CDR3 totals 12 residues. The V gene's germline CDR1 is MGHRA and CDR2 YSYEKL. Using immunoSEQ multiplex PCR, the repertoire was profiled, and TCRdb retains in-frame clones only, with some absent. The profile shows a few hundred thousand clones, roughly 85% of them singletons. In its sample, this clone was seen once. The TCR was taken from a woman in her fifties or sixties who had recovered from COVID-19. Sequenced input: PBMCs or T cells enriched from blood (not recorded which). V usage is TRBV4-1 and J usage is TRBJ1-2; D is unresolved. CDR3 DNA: TGCGCCAGCAGCCGGCAGAACTATGGCTACACCTTC. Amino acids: CASSRQNYGYTF.